This entry features one T cell receptor (beta chain) sequence. This sample stems from a study of blood T cell repertoires in COVID-19. Study-wide background: Sample material is recorded as cDNA or gDNA derived from T cells, B-cell-depleted T cells, or PBMCs.

The method was immunoSEQ multiplex PCR; TCRdb's version includes in-frame clones alone and lacks a portion of them. The data contain 390,000 or so clones, just over 85% of them singletons. The CDR3 length is 13 residues. The V gene lost 6 bases and the J gene lost 5 bases, with 13 bases spanning the gap. What was sequenced was peripheral blood. The TCR comes from a woman under 40 with active or convalescent COVID-19. The rearrangement links TRBV12-3 or TRBV12-4 to TRBJ1-1; D possibly corresponds to TRBD1 (5 bases). The DNA for the CDR3 is TGTGCCAGCAGCGGGTCCTCAGGGACTGAAGCTTTCTTT. This translates into CASSGSSGTEAFF.